The rows below give T cell receptor beta chains drawn from one sample of a study of shared T cell receptors in the human thymus. TCRdb's table, derived via immunoSEQ multiplex PCR, lists solely in-frame clones and lacks some. Among about 660,000 clones listed, around 89% were seen once. The sample also formed part of further work on human thymus T cells.

Sample: thymocytes. The receptor source for this set is a boy under three years old with a congenital heart defect. Both conserved end residues are part of each CDR3. The D gene is left open where the match is weak. Not all rows give a size; the values are once, few, many and, for expanded clones, a class.

>TRBJ2-1|TRBD1|NA|TRBV4-1
CASSQGYRGYEQFF
TGCGCCAGCAGCCAAGGTTACAGGGGGTATGAGCAGTTCTTC
>TRBJ2-2|TRBD2|few|TRBV11-3
CASSSGLPNTGELFF
TGTGCCAGCAGCTCGGGACTACCTAACACCGGGGAGCTGTTTTTT
>TRBJ2-2|TRBD1|few|TRBV19
CASSVPFPGGQGEVTGELFF
TGTGCCAGTAGTGTCCCATTCCCCGGGGGACAGGGTGAGGTCACCGGGGAGCTGTTTTTT
>TRBJ2-2|NA|NA|TRBV27
CASSSNTGELFF
TGTGCCAGCAGTTCTAACACCGGGGAGCTGTTTTTT
>TRBJ2-1|NA|NA|TRBV7-6
CASSLRLGYNEQFF
TGTGCCAGCAGCCTCCGACTGGGTTACAATGAGCAGTTCTTC
>TRBJ1-1|NA|NA|TRBV15
CATSRDVGLTEAFF
TGTGCCACCAGCAGAGATGTGGGACTCACTGAAGCTTTCTTT
>TRBJ1-1|NA|NA|TRBV29-1
CSVVINTEAFF
TGCAGCGTTGTCATCAACACTGAAGCTTTCTTT
>TRBJ2-2|TRBD1|NA|TRBV6-5
CASSYGTGADTGELFF
TGTGCCAGCAGTTACGGGACAGGGGCTGACACCGGGGAGCTGTTTTTT
>TRBJ2-2|TRBD1|once|TRBV28
CASSTGTGGSGELFF
TGTGCCAGCAGTACCGGGACAGGGGGTTCCGGGGAGCTGTTTTTT
>TRBJ2-7|NA|NA|TRBV10-1
CATLRERASYEQYF
TGCGCCACGCTGAGGGAGCGGGCCTCCTACGAGCAGTACTTC
>TRBJ2-1|NA|NA|TRBV18
CASSHHFCGEQFF
TGTGCCAGCTCGCACCACTTTTGTGGTGAGCAGTTCTTC